These 29 T cell receptor beta chains were all obtained from the same sample, sequenced in a study of control samples from healthy donors and cancer patients. Method: immunoSEQ multiplex PCR; TCRdb's copy keeps in-frame clones and lacks some. Its listing shows 150,000 to 200,000 clones. The sequencing input was blood. The source is a woman aged 30 to 39 in good health.

This rearrangement joins TRBV28 to TRBJ1-5, with D unclear. CDR3 length: 17 residues. Trimming stripped 2 bases from V and 0 bases from J, with 14 bases between. Per germline, CDR1 MDHEN and CDR2 SYDVKM. CDR3 residues: CASSLTLVTDSNQPQHF. The CDR3 DNA sequence: TGTGCCAGCAGTTTAACTCTTGTGACCGATAGCAATCAGCCCCAGCATTTT.

The rearrangement joins TRBV6-2 or TRBV6-3 to TRBJ1-3; D not certain. V shed 2 bases and J shed 0 bases, with 11 bases lying between them. In germline, CDR1 is MNHEY, CDR2 SVGEGT. This CDR3 is built from 16 residues. The CDR3 DNA reads as TGTGCCAGCAGTTACCTCGACCGGATCTCTGGAAACACCATATATTTT. Translating gives CASSYLDRISGNTIYF.

The chain links TRBV28 to TRBJ1-2; no definite D call. CDR3 length: 12 residues. Trimming pared 6 bases from V and 5 bases from J, leaving 10 bases between. Germline loops: CDR1 MDHEN, CDR2 SYDVKM. The CDR3 DNA reads TGTGCCAGCAGAGCAGGAGGGTATGGCTACACCTTC. It codes for CASRAGGYGYTF.

The chain joins TRBV7-8 to TRBJ2-4; D is undetermined. The CDR3 covers 16 residues. CDR1 SGHVS and CDR2 FQNEAQ come from the germline V gene. V gave up 3 bases and J gave up 0 bases, with 12 bases separating them. The CDR3 DNA follows: TGTGCCAGCAGCTTCTCGCCAAAAGAAGCCAAAAACATTCAGTACTTC. It translates to CASSFSPKEAKNIQYF.

This chain links TRBV20-1 with TRBJ1-4, with D unclear. The V gene lost 3 bases and the J gene lost 0 bases, with 11 bases spanning the gap. This CDR3 contains 15 residues. Germline CDR1 and CDR2: DFQATT and SNEGSKA (reference sequence). CDR3 nucleotides: TGCAGTGCTAGTAAGAGACTTGCAACTAATGAAAAACTGTTTTTT. The encoded protein is CSASKRLATNEKLFF.

The CDR3 DNA follows: TGCGCCAGCAGCTCCTCAGGGGTTGAAAACATTCAGTACTTC. It specifies CASSSSGVENIQYF. The V and J genes are TRBV5-1 and TRBJ2-4; tentative D call: TRBD1 (6 bases). This CDR3 is 14 amino acids long. The germline gives CDR1 SGHRS, CDR2 YFSETQ. The V gene lost 3 bases and the J gene lost 5 bases, with 12 bases spanning the gap.

The V call is TRBV5-1, the J call TRBJ2-6; 8 bases align to TRBD2. V was pared by 4 bases and J by 0 bases, with 15 bases of the junction left unmatched. Looked up from germline, CDR1 is SGHRS and CDR2 is YFSETQ. CDR3 size: 20 residues. CDR3 nucleotides: TGCGCCAGCAGCCTGGCGGGGGGATTCCTTTCGTCCTCTGGGGCCAACGTCCTGACTTTC. Translated, it gives CASSLAGGFLSSSGANVLTF.

The chain is built from TRBV10-3 and TRBJ2-7, with 9 positions matching TRBD1. V gave up 6 bases and J gave up 6 bases; unmatched junction bases: 9. The germline CDR1 and CDR2 sequences are ENHRY and SYGVKD. CDR3 size: 14 residues. In nucleotides, the CDR3 is TGTGCCATCAGATCCTCTGACAGGGGGGGCGAGCAGTACTTC. Translating it yields CAIRSSDRGGEQYF.

V is TRBV7-3 and J is TRBJ2-2; 9 nucleotides align to TRBD1. The CDR3 has 16 amino acids. J gave up 5 bases and V 4 bases, and 8 bases lay outside the gene matches. Germline values: CDR1 SGHTA, CDR2 FQGTGA. The CDR3 here is CASSSKTGGRTGELFF. CDR3 DNA sequence: TGTGCCAGCAGCTCGAAAACAGGGGGCAGGACCGGGGAGCTGTTTTTT. Complete variable domain (other parts from reference TRBV7-3 and TRBJ2-2): GAGVSQTPSNKVTEKGKYVELRCDPISGHTALYWYRQSLGQGPEFLIYFQGTGAADDSGLPNDRFFAVRPEGSVSTLKIQRTERGDSAVYLCASSSKTGGRTGELFFGEGSRLTVL.

This rearrangement joins TRBV3-1 (or the pseudogene TRBV3-2) to TRBJ1-4; 9 positions agree with TRBD1. Germline loops: CDR1 LGHDT, CDR2 YNNKEL (reference sequence). This CDR3 is built from 14 residues. Trimming removed 3 bases from V and 5 bases from J; junction bases left unmatched: 1. The CDR3 DNA reads as TGTGCCAGCAGCCAGGGGACAGGGAATGAAAAACTGTTTTTT. It yields the protein CASSQGTGNEKLFF.

The chain carries TRBV12-5 and TRBJ1-3; no firm D call. The CDR3 loop spans 15 amino acids. The ends were cut back, 4 bases at V and 3 bases at J, with 13 bases in the middle. The V gene's germline CDR1 is LGHNT and CDR2 FRNRAP. The CDR3 nucleotides read TGTGCTAGTGGTTCAGACACTTTGGGTGGAAACACCATATATTTT. Its protein product is CASGSDTLGGNTIYF. The complete variable domain, with remaining parts taken from reference TRBV12-5 and TRBJ1-3, reads DARVTQTPRHKVTEMGQEVTMRCQPILGHNTVFWYRQTMMQGLELLAYFRNRAPLDDSGMPKDRFSAEMPDATLATLKIQPSEPRDSAVYFCASGSDTLGGNTIYFGEGSWLTVV.

The CDR3: CASSRSIDQETQYF. The CDR3 coding sequence is TGCGCCAGCAGCCGCTCTATAGACCAAGAGACCCAGTACTTC. This chain links TRBV4-3 with TRBJ2-5; no definite D call. Trimming took off 4 bases at V and 0 bases at J, with 9 bases between the two ends. CDR1 LGHNA and CDR2 YSLEER come from the germline V gene. The CDR3 sequence is 14 residues long.

V usage is TRBV5-1 and J usage is TRBJ2-7; perhaps D is TRBD1 or TRBD2 (7 bases each). Deletions cut 1 base from V and 6 bases from J, with 11 bases between. Per germline, CDR1 SGHRS and CDR2 YFSETQ. The CDR3 is made up of 13 amino acids. CDR3 nucleotide sequence: TGCGCCAGCAGCTTGACAGGGGAGGGCGAGCAGTACTTC. It codes for CASSLTGEGEQYF. The full variable domain, its missing parts supplied by reference TRBV5-1 and TRBJ2-7, is KAGVTQTPRYLIKTRGQQVTLSCSPISGHRSVSWYQQTPGQGLQFLFEYFSETQRNKGNFPGRFSGRQFSNSRSEMNVSTLELGDSALYLCASSLTGEGEQYFGPGTRLTVT.

The gene calls are TRBV5-1 and TRBJ1-3; D is possibly TRBD1 (6 bases). Trimming took off 3 bases at V and 3 bases at J, with 10 bases between the two ends. The CDR3 sequence is 14 residues long. The germline gives CDR1 SGHRS, CDR2 YFSETQ. In nucleotides, the CDR3 is TGCGCCAGCAGCTCCGGGACATTTGGAAACACCATATATTTT. This gives the protein CASSSGTFGNTIYF.

The chain employs TRBV18 and TRBJ1-5; 7 bases align to TRBD1. V trimming: 2 bases; J trimming: 6 bases; junction bases outside the gene matches: 10. Per germline, CDR1 KGHSH and CDR2 LQKENI. The CDR3 is 16 amino acids. As DNA, the CDR3 is TGTGCCAGCTCACCAACGATCGACAGGGTAGGTCAGCCCCAGCATTTT. Its translation: CASSPTIDRVGQPQHF.

The rearrangement links TRBV24-1 to TRBJ2-5, with D possibly being TRBD2 (5 bases). CDR1 and CDR2 (germline): KGHDR, SFDVKD. The CDR3 is made up of 14 amino acids. Trimming left V 4 bases short and J 5 bases short, with 13 bases between. This CDR3 is CATSEHEGGETQYF. The CDR3 DNA sequence: TGTGCCACCAGTGAACACGAGGGTGGCGAGACCCAGTACTTC.

The DNA of the CDR3 is TGTGCCAGCAACGCAGGAGGGTGGGGTAACTATGGCTACACCTTC. Protein sequence: CASNAGGWGNYGYTF. This sequence joins TRBV7-9 and TRBJ1-2; D unresolved. V lost 7 bases and J 1 base, leaving 16 bases between the germline ends. The CDR3 is 15 residues long. CDR1 is SEHNR, CDR2 FQNEAQ, per germline (reference sequence).

V and J are TRBV27 and TRBJ1-4; D not resolved. Trimming took off 2 bases at V and 10 bases at J, with 8 bases between the two ends. Germline V gene sequence: CDR1 MNHEY, CDR2 SMNVEV (reference sequence). This CDR3 is 12 amino acids long. DNA for the CDR3: TGTGCCAGCAGTTTAGTGGGCGGAAAACTGTTTTTT. Protein product: CASSLVGGKLFF.

The chain joins TRBV2 to TRBJ1-1; D may be TRBD1 (6 bases). The germline gives CDR1 SNHLY, CDR2 FYNNEI. Trimming pared 4 bases from V and 6 bases from J, leaving 15 bases between. The CDR3 contains 14 residues. Here the CDR3 DNA reads TGTGCCAGCAGTGTGCCGGGGGCCCCAGCTGAAGCTTTCTTT. Protein sequence: CASSVPGAPAEAFF.

The chain couples TRBV29-1 to TRBJ2-3, with D unresolved. Looked up from germline, CDR1 is SQVTM and CDR2 is ANQGSEA. Deletions cut 4 bases from V and 3 bases from J, with 14 bases between. CDR3 size: 14 residues. For the CDR3, the DNA is TGCAGCGTTGCGGGCCGGTTGGGGACAGATACGCAGTATTTT. Protein: CSVAGRLGTDTQYF.

This rearrangement joins TRBV11-3 to TRBJ2-5; tentatively, D is TRBD1 (6 bases). CDR3 length: 15 amino acids. Deletions cut 5 bases from V and 4 bases from J, with 17 bases between. From germline, CDR1 is SGHNT and CDR2 YENEEA. CDR3 nucleotides: TGTGCCAGCAGCCGAACGTACAGGGCAACAGAGACCCAGTACTTC. This codes for CASSRTYRATETQYF.

The chain employs TRBV27 and TRBJ1-1; no firm D call. The V gene lost 3 bases and the J gene lost 1 base, with 9 bases spanning the gap. CDR1 and CDR2 (germline): MNHEY, SMNVEV (reference sequence). The CDR3 length is 14 residues. The CDR3 here is CASSLIRGNTEAFF. The CDR3 nucleotides read TGTGCCAGCAGTTTGATTCGGGGGAACACTGAAGCTTTCTTT.

The chain employs TRBV12-3 or TRBV12-4 and TRBJ1-2; TRBD1 is a possible D gene (5 bases). V was clipped by 8 bases and J by 2 bases, with 12 bases between them. The CDR3 is 13 residues long. CDR3 sequence reads: CASVPRGNYGYTF. CDR3 sequence (DNA): TGTGCCAGCGTCCCACGGGGCAACTATGGCTACACCTTC.

The chain has TRBV2 and TRBJ1-2; possibly TRBD1 for D (6 bases). This CDR3 region has 14 residues. V shed 9 bases and J shed 8 bases, with 22 bases lying between them. Germline CDR1 and CDR2: SNHLY and FYNNEI. CDR3 in amino acids: CARQGKAGRRGYTF. The DNA of the CDR3 is TGTGCCAGGCAGGGGAAGGCGGGACGTCGGGGCTACACCTTC.

V and J are TRBV28 and TRBJ1-2; the D gene is possibly TRBD1 (6 bases). Germline values: CDR1 MDHEN, CDR2 SYDVKM. This CDR3 comprises 14 residues. The V gene lost 6 bases and the J gene lost 0 bases, with 11 bases spanning the gap. Written as DNA, the CDR3 is TGTGCCAGCAGAAACTCAGGGGCTAACTATGGCTACACCTTC. It yields the protein CASRNSGANYGYTF.

As for this clone: At one of its ends the junction is not consistent with the germline gene, which may arise from a read error. The same CDR3 is also encoded by other DNA sequences in this sample. The V call is TRBV6-4, the J call TRBJ2-3, with 10 bases identical to TRBD1. This CDR3 contains 15 residues. Per the germline V gene, CDR1 is MRHNA and CDR2 is SNTAGT. CDR3 region: CASSDGTGATDTQYF. In DNA form, the CDR3 reads TGTGCCAGCAGTGACGGGACAGGGGCCACAGATACGCAATATTTT.

The chain combines TRBV12-3 or TRBV12-4 with TRBJ1-2; D call uncertain. Trimming left V 5 bases short and J 4 bases short, with 11 bases between. The CDR3 sequence is 13 residues long. CDR3 bases: TGTGCCAGCAGTCCCAAGGGAAGCTATGGCTACACCTTC. Encoded protein: CASSPKGSYGYTF.

The J gene is TRBJ1-1, the V gene TRBV6-5; 9 bases fit TRBD1. This CDR3 has 14 residues. Trimming cost V 5 bases and J 7 bases; bases outside gene matches: 8. Per germline, CDR1 MNHEY and CDR2 SVGAGI. In DNA, the CDR3 is TGTGCCAGCAGTCCCAGCGGGACAGGGCATGAAGCTTTCTTT. Amino acids: CASSPSGTGHEAFF.

The rearrangement joins TRBV28 to TRBJ2-7; 9 bases line up with TRBD1. The CDR3 is 15 residues long. The V gene's germline CDR1 is MDHEN and CDR2 SYDVKM. The ends lost 5 bases at V and 6 bases at J; junction bases unmatched: 11. CDR3 loop: CASSNRGGTGCEQYF. CDR3 sequence (DNA): TGTGCCAGCAGTAACAGAGGGGGGACAGGGTGCGAGCAGTACTTC.